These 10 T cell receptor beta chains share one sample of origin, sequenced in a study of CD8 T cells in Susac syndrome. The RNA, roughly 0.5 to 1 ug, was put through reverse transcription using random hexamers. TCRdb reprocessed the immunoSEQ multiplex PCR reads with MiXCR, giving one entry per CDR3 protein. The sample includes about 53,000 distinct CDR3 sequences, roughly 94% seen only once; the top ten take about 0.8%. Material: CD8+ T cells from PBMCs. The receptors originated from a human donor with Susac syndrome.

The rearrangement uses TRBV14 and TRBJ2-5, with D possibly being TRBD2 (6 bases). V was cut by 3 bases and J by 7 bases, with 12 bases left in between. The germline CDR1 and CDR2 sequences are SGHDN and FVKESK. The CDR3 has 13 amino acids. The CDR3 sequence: CASSHGGGVTQYF. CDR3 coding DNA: TGTGCCAGCAGCCACGGGGGTGGGGTGACCCAGTACTTC. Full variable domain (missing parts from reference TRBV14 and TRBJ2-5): EAGVTQFPSHSVIEKGQTVTLRCDPISGHDNLYWYRRVMGKEIKFLLHFVKESKQDESGMPNNRFLAERTGGTYSTLKVQPAELEDSGVYFCASSHGGGVTQYFGPGTRLLVL.

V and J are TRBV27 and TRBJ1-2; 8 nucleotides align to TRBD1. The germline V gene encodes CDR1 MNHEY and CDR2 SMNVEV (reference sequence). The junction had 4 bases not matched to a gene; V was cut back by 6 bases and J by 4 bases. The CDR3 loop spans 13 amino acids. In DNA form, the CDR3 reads TGTGCCAGCAGCCACAGGGGGGGCTATGGCTACACCTTC. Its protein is CASSHRGGYGYTF.

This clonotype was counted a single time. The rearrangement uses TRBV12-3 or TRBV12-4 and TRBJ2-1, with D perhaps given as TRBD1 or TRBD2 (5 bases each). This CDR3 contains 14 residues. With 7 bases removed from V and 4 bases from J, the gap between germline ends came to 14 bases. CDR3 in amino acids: CASTYSGAYNEQFF. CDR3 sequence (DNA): TGTGCCAGCACATATTCCGGGGCGTACAATGAGCAGTTCTTC.

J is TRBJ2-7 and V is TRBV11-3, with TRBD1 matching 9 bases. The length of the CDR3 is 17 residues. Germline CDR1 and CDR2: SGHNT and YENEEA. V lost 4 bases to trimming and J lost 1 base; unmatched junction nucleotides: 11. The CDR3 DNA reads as TGTGCCAGCAGCTCGAAGGGACAGGGAGTAAATTCCTACGAGCAGTACTTC. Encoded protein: CASSSKGQGVNSYEQYF.

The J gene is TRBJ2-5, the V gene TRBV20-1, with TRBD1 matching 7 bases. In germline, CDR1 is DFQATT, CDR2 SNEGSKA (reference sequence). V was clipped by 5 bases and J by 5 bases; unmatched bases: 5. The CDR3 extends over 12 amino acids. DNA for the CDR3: TGCAGTGCTGCCCGGGACAGCGAGACCCAGTACTTC. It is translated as CSAARDSETQYF.

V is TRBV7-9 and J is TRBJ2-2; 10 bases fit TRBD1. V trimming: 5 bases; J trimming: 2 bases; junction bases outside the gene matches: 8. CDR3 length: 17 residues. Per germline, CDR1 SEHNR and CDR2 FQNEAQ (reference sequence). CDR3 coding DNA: TGTGCCAGCAGCGGGACAGGGGCCATTGCTAACACCGGGGAGCTGTTTTTT. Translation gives CASSGTGAIANTGELFF.

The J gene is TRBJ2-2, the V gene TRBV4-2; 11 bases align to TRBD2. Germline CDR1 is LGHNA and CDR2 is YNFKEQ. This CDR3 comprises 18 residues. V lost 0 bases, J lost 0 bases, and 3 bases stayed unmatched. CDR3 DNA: TGTGCCAGCAGCCAAGATCTAGCGGGGGGTACGAACACCGGGGAGCTGTTTTTT. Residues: CASSQDLAGGTNTGELFF.

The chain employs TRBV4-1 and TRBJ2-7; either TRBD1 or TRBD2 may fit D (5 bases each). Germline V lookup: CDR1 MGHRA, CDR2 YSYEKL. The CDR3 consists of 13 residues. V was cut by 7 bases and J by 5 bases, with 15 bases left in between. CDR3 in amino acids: CASKMTGRHEQYF. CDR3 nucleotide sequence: TGCGCCAGCAAAATGACGGGGCGCCACGAGCAGTACTTC.

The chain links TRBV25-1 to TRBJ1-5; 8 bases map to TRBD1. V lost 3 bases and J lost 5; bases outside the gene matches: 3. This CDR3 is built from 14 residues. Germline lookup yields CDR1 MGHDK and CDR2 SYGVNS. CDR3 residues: CASSDRGLHQPQHF. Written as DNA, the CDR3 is TGTGCCAGCAGTGACAGGGGGCTGCATCAGCCCCAGCATTTT. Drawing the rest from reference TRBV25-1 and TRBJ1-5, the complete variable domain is EADIYQTPRYLVIGTGKKITLECSQTMGHDKMYWYQQDPGMELHLIHYSYGVNSTEKGDLSSESTVSRIRTEHFPLTLESARPSHTSQYLCASSDRGLHQPQHFGDGTRLSIL.

The CDR3 is CSVRAGASYEQYF. For the CDR3, the DNA is TGCAGCGTTAGAGCGGGGGCCTCCTACGAGCAGTACTTC. The chain links TRBV29-1 to TRBJ2-7; 8 nucleotides line up with TRBD2. This CDR3 contains 13 residues. The V gene's germline CDR1 is SQVTM and CDR2 ANQGSEA. J lost 0 bases, V lost 5 bases, and 3 bases had no gene match.